This T cell receptor (beta chain) emerged from a study of blood T cell repertoires in COVID-19. As for the study in general: The United States, Italy and Spain provided the acute and convalescent COVID-19 samples. T cells, B-cell-depleted T cells, or PBMCs provided the cDNA or gDNA that served as material.

Libraries were prepared by immunoSEQ multiplex PCR; TCRdb keeps only in-frame clonotypes and omits some of them. The top ten hold around 8.4% of the sample, which has under 200,000 clones, approximately 80% seen once. Sequenced sample: peripheral blood. The TCR originated in an elderly woman with active or convalescent COVID-19.

Written as DNA, the CDR3 is TGTGCCAGCTCACCACTGGGACAGGGATCGGGTAATGAAAAACTGTTTTTT. It translates to CASSPLGQGSGNEKLFF. The rearrangement uses TRBV18 and TRBJ1-4; 9 bases are shared with TRBD1. V shed 1 base, J shed 4 bases, and the junction held 7 bases outside the gene matches. The length of the CDR3 is 17 residues. Per germline, CDR1 KGHSH and CDR2 LQKENI.